The entry below gives a single TCR beta chain sequence along with its context. Its cognate antigen is unknown. The entry originates in a study of vaccination and CD4 T cells after COVID-19. Regarding the study as a whole: The great majority, 304 of 307 vaccine-specific clones, proved spike mono-reactive in convalescent patients. Only relatively few convalescent patients were studied, and early post-infection timepoints were not analyzed.

The CDR3 has 15 amino acids. Trimming left V 2 bases short and J 0 bases short, with 14 bases between. Germline V gene sequence: CDR1 DFQATT, CDR2 SNEGSKA (reference sequence). Sequencing of DNA taken from cultured CD4+ T cells relied on the Oncomine TCR Beta short-read assay. One entry per CDR3 protein results from TCRdb running MiXCR on the PCR reads. Of about 18,000 distinct CDR3 sequences in the sample, roughly 70% were seen once. Treatment in this sample: approximately 9-day PBMC culture with coronavirus spike peptide pools or control peptides (ViraFEST assay). The sequence derives from a human donor who had recovered from COVID-19. The chain has TRBV20-1 and TRBJ2-7; weak D call: TRBD2 (5 bases). The sample consisted of CD4+ T cells from blood, cultured in vitro. CDR3 in amino acids: CSARRSGSASYEQYF. CDR3 nucleotides: TGCAGTGCTAGACGCTCGGGGTCGGCCTCCTACGAGCAGTACTTC.